A selection of T cell receptor beta chains follows, all from one sample in a study of T cells in Graves' hyperthyroidism and ophthalmopathy. Each CDR3 protein gets one entry after TCRdb re-called the multiplex PCR reads with MiXCR. The data show 650,000 to 700,000 distinct CDR3 sequences, 17% seen once. Sequencing input: blood. The receptor set was obtained from a man aged 45-65 years with Graves' hyperthyroidism. Each CDR3 is given with its conserved first and last residue. D genes are given only for firm matches. A row's size may be missing; if present it is once, few, many or a size class.

>TRBV27|NA|TRBJ2-7|few
TGTGCCAGCAGTCCAAGGGGGGTCTTTCACGAGCAGTACTTC
CASSPRGVFHEQYF
>TRBV5-1|TRBD2|TRBJ2-1|few
TGCGCCAGCAGCTTGGTGGCGGGAGCGGGCGATGAGCAGTTCTTC
CASSLVAGAGDEQFF
>TRBV19|NA|TRBJ2-3|once
TGTGCCAGTAGCGCCGACAGGTTGGCAGATGCGCAGTATTTT
CASSADRLADAQYF
>TRBV7-9|NA|TRBJ1-2|NA
TGTGCCAGCAGCTTCGGAGGGAACTATCGCTACACCTTC
CASSFGGNYRYTF
>TRBV6-2/TRBV6-3|TRBD1|TRBJ2-1|NA
TGTGCCAGCACGAAGGGACAGGGTCCCTACAATGAGCAGTTCTTC
CASTKGQGPYNEQFF
>TRBV2|NA|TRBJ2-7|many
TGTGCCAGCAGGCCTATGGGTTTACCCGAGCAGTACTTC
CASRPMGLPEQYF
>TRBV24-1|TRBD2|TRBJ2-7|many
TGTGCCACCAGTGGGGGTAGCGGGAGAGTGGAGCAGTACTTC
CATSGGSGRVEQYF
>TRBV7-3|TRBD1|TRBJ2-6|NA
TGTGCCAGCAGCTTAGTCCTCATCGGGACAGGGGGCTCTGGGGCCAACGTCCTGACTTTC
CASSLVLIGTGGSGANVLTF
>TRBV5-1|TRBD2|TRBJ2-5|few
TGCGCCAGCAGCTTGGTTTCTAGCGGGCCGCAAGAGACCCAGTACTTC
CASSLVSSGPQETQYF
>TRBV2|TRBD1|TRBJ1-1|NA
TGTGCCAGCAGGGTCGAACAGGGGGCCATGAACACTGAAGCTTTCTTT
CASRVEQGAMNTEAFF
>TRBV4-1|NA|TRBJ1-2|NA
TGCGCCAGCAGCCAACCTACAGCGAACCATGGCTACACCTTC
CASSQPTANHGYTF
>TRBV7-6|NA|TRBJ2-1|few
TGTGCCAGCAGCCCCAACAGGGATCGGAATGAGCAGTTCTTC
CASSPNRDRNEQFF
>TRBV28|TRBD1|TRBJ1-6|NA
TGTGCCAGCAGTCCGACAGGGGTTGTTTCACCCCTCCACTTT
CASSPTGVVSPLHF
>TRBV24-1|TRBD1|TRBJ1-5|few
TGTGCCACCAGTGAGGGGACAGATAGCAATCAGCCCCAGCATTTT
CATSEGTDSNQPQHF
>TRBV28|TRBD2|TRBJ2-5|NA
TGTGCCAGCAGCATCTCGGGACTAGCGGGACAAGAGACCCAGTACTTC
CASSISGLAGQETQYF
>TRBV5-1|TRBD2|TRBJ2-1|many
TGCGCCAGCAGCCTAATAGCGGGGCGGGAGCAGTTCTTC
CASSLIAGREQFF
>TRBV6-2/TRBV6-3|TRBD1|TRBJ1-1|NA
TGTGCCAGCAGTTCTTTCCGGCAGGGGGGGGCTGAAGCTTTCTTT
CASSSFRQGGAEAFF
>TRBV28|TRBD2|TRBJ2-1|NA
TGTGCCAGCAGTTTATTAGCGGGAGGGAACAATGAGCAGTTCTTC
CASSLLAGGNNEQFF
>TRBV7-2|NA|TRBJ2-1|NA
TGTGCCAGCAGCGTCCGCCAAGGAAGCTCCTACAATGAGCAGTTCTTC
CASSVRQGSSYNEQFF
>TRBV7-9|NA|TRBJ2-1|many
TGTGCCAGCAGCTTAATTTTACGGGAGCAGTTCTTC
CASSLILREQFF
>TRBV7-3|TRBD2|TRBJ2-5|many
TGTGCCAGCAGCTCCGGGGGGACCTACGCGGAGACCCAGTACTTC
CASSSGGTYAETQYF
>TRBV15|NA|TRBJ2-1|few
TGTGCCACCAGCAAGGACAGAAGCTCCTACAATGAGCAGTTCTTC
CATSKDRSSYNEQFF
>TRBV28|TRBD1|TRBJ2-5|NA
TGTGCCAGCAGTTTCCGCAGTTGGGACAGGGTGCAAGAGACCCAGTACTTC
CASSFRSWDRVQETQYF
>TRBV6-1|NA|TRBJ2-7|many
TGTGCCAGCAGTCCGATGACGAGCGAGCAGTACTTC
CASSPMTSEQYF
>TRBV2|NA|TRBJ1-5|NA
TGTGCCAGCAGTGAACAGGGTTGGAGCAATCAGCCCCAGCATTTT
CASSEQGWSNQPQHF
>TRBV5-1|NA|TRBJ1-4|few
TGCGCCAGCAGCTTGGACAAAGCAGGAGAAAAACTGTTTTTT
CASSLDKAGEKLFF
>TRBV29-1|NA|TRBJ2-3|few
TGCAGCGTTGATTGGAGGGAGCCGGGAGATACGCAGTATTTT
CSVDWREPGDTQYF
>TRBV7-8|NA|TRBJ2-7|many
TGTGCCAGCAGCTTAATCGACTGGGACGATTTTTCAACCTACGAGCAGTACTTC
CASSLIDWDDFSTYEQYF
>TRBV28|TRBD1|TRBJ2-7|many
TGTGCCAGCAGCTCAAGAAGGGACAGGGGTTACGAGCAGTACTTC
CASSSRRDRGYEQYF
>TRBV7-6|TRBD2|TRBJ2-1|many
TGTGCCAGCAGCTTAGACCCGGGAGGGCTGGGTATTGATGAGCAGTTCTTC
CASSLDPGGLGIDEQFF
>TRBV27|TRBD2|TRBJ2-1|many
TGTGCCAGCAGTTTAAGGACTAGCGGAAACAATGAGCAGTTCTTC
CASSLRTSGNNEQFF
>TRBV3-2|NA|TRBJ2-4|NA
TGTGCCAGCAGCCACCATTCACCTCAAGTGGGCAGGAAATTAGCCAAAAACATTCAGTACTTC
CASSHHSPQVGRKLAKNIQYF
>TRBV3-1|NA|TRBJ1-1|many
TGTGCCAGCAAGATAGACAAGAACACTGAAGCTTTCTTT
CASKIDKNTEAFF
>TRBV28|NA|TRBJ1-3|NA
TGTGCCAGCTTTACGGATTCTTGGACCACCATATATTTT
CASFTDSWTTIYF
>TRBV6-1|NA|TRBJ2-1|NA
TGTGCCAGCAAGGATAGCTCCTACAATGAGCAGTTCTTC
CASKDSSYNEQFF
>TRBV9|TRBD1|TRBJ2-5|many
TGTGCCAGCAGCGTTACAGGGGGCGTACAAGAGACCCAGTACTTC
CASSVTGGVQETQYF
>TRBV12-3/TRBV12-4|NA|TRBJ1-5|many
TGTGCCAGCAGCGGCCTCAATCAGCCCCAGCATTTT
CASSGLNQPQHF
>TRBV6-2/TRBV6-3|TRBD2|TRBJ2-5|many
TGTGCCAGCAGGACTAGCGGGAACGAGACCCAGTACTTC
CASRTSGNETQYF
>TRBV5-1|TRBD2|TRBJ2-1|few
TGCGCCAGCAGCTTCCGAGGGACTAGCGGCATACAGAGGGAAAACAATGAGCAGTTCTTC
CASSFRGTSGIQRENNEQFF
>TRBV20-1|NA|TRBJ1-1|many
TGCAGCGTAGGCACTGAAGCTTTCTTT
CSVGTEAFF
>TRBV14|NA|TRBJ2-7|NA
TGTGCCAGCAGCCCCCGTAAGAGGCCCTACGAGCAGTACTTC
CASSPRKRPYEQYF
>TRBV30|TRBD1|TRBJ2-3|NA
TGTGCCTGGAGTTCGGGACAGTGGGGGCCCCCGACAGATACGCAGTATTTT
CAWSSGQWGPPTDTQYF
>TRBV27|TRBD2|TRBJ2-3|many
TGTGCCAGCATGTCGGGACTAGCGGGAGTAGATACGCAGTATTTT
CASMSGLAGVDTQYF
>TRBV19|NA|TRBJ1-1|many
TGTGCCAGTAGTAGCGGCGGAGGGGTTGCAAGCGGGAACACTGAAGCTTTCTTT
CASSSGGGVASGNTEAFF
>TRBV18|NA|TRBJ2-2|many
TGTGCCAGCTCACTCGCACGGCCTGAGAACACCGGGGAGCTGTTTTTT
CASSLARPENTGELFF
>TRBV28|TRBD1|TRBJ2-2|many
TGTGCCAGCAGACGGGACAGGGGCTACACCCCTAGGACCGGGGAGCTGTTTTTT
CASRRDRGYTPRTGELFF
>TRBV2|NA|TRBJ2-1|few
TGTGCCAGCAGTCTCCGGGGCGGGTTTAAGTTCTTC
CASSLRGGFKFF
>TRBV6-2/TRBV6-3|NA|TRBJ2-2|many
TGTGCCGGGAGGACCATCGCGAACACCGGGGAGCTGTTTTTT
CAGRTIANTGELFF
>TRBV6-1|TRBD1|TRBJ2-2|NA
TGTGCCATCTCCCTCCGACAGGGTAGGAGGGAGCTGTTTTTT
CAISLRQGRRELFF
>TRBV2|NA|TRBJ2-3|NA
TGTGCCAGCAGTGAAATCGGGGCAGGGACAGCGGGAGTGAGTACAGATACGCAGTATTTT
CASSEIGAGTAGVSTDTQYF
>TRBV9|NA|TRBJ1-2|NA
TGTGCCAGCAGCGTAGCGGGACATGGGAACTATGGCTACACCTTC
CASSVAGHGNYGYTF